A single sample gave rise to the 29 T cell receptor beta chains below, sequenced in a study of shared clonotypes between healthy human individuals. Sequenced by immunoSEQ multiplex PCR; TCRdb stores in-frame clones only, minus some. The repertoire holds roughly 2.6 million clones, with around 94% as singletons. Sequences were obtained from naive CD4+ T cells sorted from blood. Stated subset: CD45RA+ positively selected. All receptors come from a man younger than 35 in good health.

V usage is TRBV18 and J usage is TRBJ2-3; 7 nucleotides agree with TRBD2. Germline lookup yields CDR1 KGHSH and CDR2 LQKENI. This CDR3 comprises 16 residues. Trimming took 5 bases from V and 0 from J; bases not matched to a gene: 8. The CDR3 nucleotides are TGTGCCAGCTCAAAAACCCTAGCGGCCAGCACAGATACGCAGTATTTT. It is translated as CASSKTLAASTDTQYF.

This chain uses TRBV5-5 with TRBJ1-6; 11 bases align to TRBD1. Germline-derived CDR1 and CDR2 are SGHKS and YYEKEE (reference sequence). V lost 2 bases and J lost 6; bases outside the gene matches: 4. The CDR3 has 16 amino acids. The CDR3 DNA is TGTGCCAGCAGCTTAGGGACAGGGGGTTCTAATTCACCCCTCCACTTT. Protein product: CASSLGTGGSNSPLHF.

The CDR3 region has the DNA TGTGCCAGCAGCTCCCCTCTGGGCGGGGCTGAGACCCAGTACTTC. Encoded protein: CASSSPLGGAETQYF. The genes are TRBV11-2 and TRBJ2-5, with D tentatively TRBD2 (6 bases). This CDR3 is 15 amino acids long. Trimming took 4 bases from V and 5 from J, leaving 17 bases between them. Germline CDR1 reads SGHAT; CDR2 reads FQNNGV.

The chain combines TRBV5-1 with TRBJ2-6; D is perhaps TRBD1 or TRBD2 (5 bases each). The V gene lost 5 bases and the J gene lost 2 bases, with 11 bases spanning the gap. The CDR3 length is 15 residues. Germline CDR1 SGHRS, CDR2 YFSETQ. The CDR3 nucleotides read TGCGCCAGCAGTTCCGGGGCGACTGGGGCCAACGTCCTGACTTTC. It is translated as CASSSGATGANVLTF.

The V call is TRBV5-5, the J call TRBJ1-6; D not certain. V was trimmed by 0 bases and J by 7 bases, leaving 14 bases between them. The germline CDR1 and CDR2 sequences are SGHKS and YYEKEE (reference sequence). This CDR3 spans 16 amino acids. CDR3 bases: TGTGCCAGCAGCTTGGAAGCTTTACAAAAGAATTCACCCCTCCACTTT. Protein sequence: CASSLEALQKNSPLHF.

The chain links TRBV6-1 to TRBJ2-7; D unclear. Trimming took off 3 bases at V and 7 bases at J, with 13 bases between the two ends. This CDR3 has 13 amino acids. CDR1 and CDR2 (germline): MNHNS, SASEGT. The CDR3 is CASSDVLPREQYF. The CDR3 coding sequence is TGTGCCAGCAGTGACGTACTGCCTCGGGAGCAGTACTTC.

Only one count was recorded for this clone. The DNA of the CDR3 is TGCGCCAGCAGCTTGGTTACGGGGGAGGTCGGCTACACCTTC. This translates into CASSLVTGEVGYTF. The genes are TRBV5-1 and TRBJ1-2; possibly TRBD1 for D (5 bases). Germline loops: CDR1 SGHRS, CDR2 YFSETQ. The V gene lost 0 bases and the J gene lost 8 bases, with 14 bases spanning the gap. The CDR3 loop spans 14 amino acids.

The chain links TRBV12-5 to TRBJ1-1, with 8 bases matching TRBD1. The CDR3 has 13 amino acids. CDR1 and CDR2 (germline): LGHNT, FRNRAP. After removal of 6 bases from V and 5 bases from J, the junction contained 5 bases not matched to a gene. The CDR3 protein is CASGPGGRTEAFF. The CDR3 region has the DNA TGTGCTAGTGGGCCAGGGGGCCGGACTGAAGCTTTCTTT.

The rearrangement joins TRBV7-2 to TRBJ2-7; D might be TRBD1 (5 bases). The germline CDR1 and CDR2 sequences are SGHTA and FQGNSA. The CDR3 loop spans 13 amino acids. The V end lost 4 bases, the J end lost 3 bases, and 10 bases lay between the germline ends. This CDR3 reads CASSSQGFYEQYF. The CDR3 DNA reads TGTGCCAGCAGCTCTCAGGGTTTCTACGAGCAGTACTTC.

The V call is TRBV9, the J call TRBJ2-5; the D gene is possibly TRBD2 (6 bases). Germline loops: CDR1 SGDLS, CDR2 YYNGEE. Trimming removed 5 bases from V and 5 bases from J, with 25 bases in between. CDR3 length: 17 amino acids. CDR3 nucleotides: TGTGCCAGCAGTCCAACGGGAGCCCTCCAAGTTGGGGAGACCCAGTACTTC. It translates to CASSPTGALQVGETQYF.

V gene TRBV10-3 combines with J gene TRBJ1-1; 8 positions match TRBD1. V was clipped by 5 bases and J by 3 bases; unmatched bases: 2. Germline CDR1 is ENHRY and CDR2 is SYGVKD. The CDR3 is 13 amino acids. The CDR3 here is CAISPTGDTEAFF. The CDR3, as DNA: TGTGCCATCAGTCCGACAGGGGACACTGAAGCTTTCTTT.

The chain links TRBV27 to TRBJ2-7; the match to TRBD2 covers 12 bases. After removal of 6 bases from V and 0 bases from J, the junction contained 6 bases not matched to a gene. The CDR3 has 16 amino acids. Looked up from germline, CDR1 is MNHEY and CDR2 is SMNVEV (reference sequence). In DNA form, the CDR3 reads TGTGCCAGCAGCCGACTAGCGGGGGTGTACTCCTACGAGCAGTACTTC. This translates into CASSRLAGVYSYEQYF.

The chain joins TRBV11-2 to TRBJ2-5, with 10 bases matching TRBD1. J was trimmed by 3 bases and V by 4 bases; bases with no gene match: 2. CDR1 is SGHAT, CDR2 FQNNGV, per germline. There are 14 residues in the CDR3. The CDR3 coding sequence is TGTGCCAGCAGCTCCGGGACAGGGGAAGAGACCCAGTACTTC. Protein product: CASSSGTGEETQYF.

This CDR3 reads CASSQEGATLAKNIQYF. Written as DNA, the CDR3 is TGCGCCAGCAGCCAAGAGGGAGCCACTCTAGCCAAAAACATTCAGTACTTC. The chain has TRBV4-1 and TRBJ2-4; TRBD2 might be the D (5 bases). Trimming removed 0 bases from V and 0 bases from J, with 12 bases in between. This CDR3 is built from 17 residues. The germline V gene encodes CDR1 MGHRA and CDR2 YSYEKL.

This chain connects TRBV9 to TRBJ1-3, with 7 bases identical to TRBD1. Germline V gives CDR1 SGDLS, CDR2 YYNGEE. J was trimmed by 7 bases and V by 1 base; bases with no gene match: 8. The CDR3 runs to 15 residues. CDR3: CASSVTGTEKNTIYF. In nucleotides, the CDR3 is TGTGCCAGCAGCGTAACCGGGACAGAGAAGAACACCATATATTTT.

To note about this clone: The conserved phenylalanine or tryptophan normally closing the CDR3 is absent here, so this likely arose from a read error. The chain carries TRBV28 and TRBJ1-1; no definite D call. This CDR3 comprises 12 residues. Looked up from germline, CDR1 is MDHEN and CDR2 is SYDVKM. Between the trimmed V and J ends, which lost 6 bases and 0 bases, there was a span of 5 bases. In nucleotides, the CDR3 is TGTGCCAGCAGCAGCATGAACACTGAAGCTTTCATT. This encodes CASSSMNTEAFI.

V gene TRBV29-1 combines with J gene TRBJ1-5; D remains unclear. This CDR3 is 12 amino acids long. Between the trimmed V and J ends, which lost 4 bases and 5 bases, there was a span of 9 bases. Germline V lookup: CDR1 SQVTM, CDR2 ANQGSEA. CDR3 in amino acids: CSVGGVDQPQHF. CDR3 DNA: TGCAGCGTTGGGGGAGTAGATCAGCCCCAGCATTTT.

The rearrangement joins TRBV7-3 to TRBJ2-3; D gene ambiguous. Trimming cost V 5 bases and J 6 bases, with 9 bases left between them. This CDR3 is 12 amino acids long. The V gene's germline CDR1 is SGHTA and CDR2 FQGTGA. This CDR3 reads CASSLQGDTQYF. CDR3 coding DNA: TGTGCCAGCAGCCTCCAAGGGGATACGCAGTATTTT.

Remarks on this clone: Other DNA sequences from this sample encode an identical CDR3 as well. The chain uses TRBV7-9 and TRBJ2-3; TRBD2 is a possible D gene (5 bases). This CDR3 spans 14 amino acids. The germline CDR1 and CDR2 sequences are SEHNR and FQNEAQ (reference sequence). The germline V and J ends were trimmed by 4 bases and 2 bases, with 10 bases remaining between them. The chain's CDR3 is CASSSSGTTDTQYF. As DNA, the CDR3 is TGTGCCAGCAGCTCGTCGGGAACCACAGATACGCAGTATTTT. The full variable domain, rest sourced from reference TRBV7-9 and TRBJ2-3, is DTGVSQNPRHKITKRGQNVTFRCDPISEHNRLYWYRQTLGQGPEFLTYFQNEAQLEKSRLLSDRFSAERPKGSFSTLEIQRTEQGDSAMYLCASSSSGTTDTQYFGPGTRLTVL.

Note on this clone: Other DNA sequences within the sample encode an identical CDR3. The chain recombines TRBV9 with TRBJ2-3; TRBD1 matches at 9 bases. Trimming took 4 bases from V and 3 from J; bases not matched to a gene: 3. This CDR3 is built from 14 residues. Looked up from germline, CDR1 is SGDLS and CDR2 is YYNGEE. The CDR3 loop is CASSLGQGTDTQYF. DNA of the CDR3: TGTGCCAGCAGCCTCGGACAGGGGACAGATACGCAGTATTTT.

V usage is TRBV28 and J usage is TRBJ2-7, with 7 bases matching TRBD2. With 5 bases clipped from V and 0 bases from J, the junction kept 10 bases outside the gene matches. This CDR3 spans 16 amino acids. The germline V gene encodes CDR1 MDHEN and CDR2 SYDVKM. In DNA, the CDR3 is TGTGCCAGCAGTCACCCCAGCGGGACCCTCTCCTACGAGCAGTACTTC. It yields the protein CASSHPSGTLSYEQYF.

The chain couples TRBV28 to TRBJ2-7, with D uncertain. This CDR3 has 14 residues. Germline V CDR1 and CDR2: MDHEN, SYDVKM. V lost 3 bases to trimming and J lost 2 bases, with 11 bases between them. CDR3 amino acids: CASSFSWPTYEQYF. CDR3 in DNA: TGTGCCAGCAGTTTCTCATGGCCTACCTACGAGCAGTACTTC.

The CDR3 sequence is CASSEESKSSVGYTF. The CDR3 nucleotides are TGTGCCAGCAGTGAAGAGAGTAAATCCAGCGTGGGCTACACCTTC. V usage is TRBV6-1 and J usage is TRBJ1-2; D is ambiguous. Trimming took off 1 base at V and 8 bases at J, with 17 bases between the two ends. This CDR3 is built from 15 residues. In germline, CDR1 is MNHNS, CDR2 SASEGT.

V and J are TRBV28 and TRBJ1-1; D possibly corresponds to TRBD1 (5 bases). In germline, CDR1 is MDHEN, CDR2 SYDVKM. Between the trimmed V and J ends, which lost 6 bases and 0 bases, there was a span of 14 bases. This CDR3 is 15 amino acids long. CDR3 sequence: CASSPIGAMNTEAFF. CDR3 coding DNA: TGTGCCAGCAGCCCGATTGGGGCAATGAACACTGAAGCTTTCTTT.

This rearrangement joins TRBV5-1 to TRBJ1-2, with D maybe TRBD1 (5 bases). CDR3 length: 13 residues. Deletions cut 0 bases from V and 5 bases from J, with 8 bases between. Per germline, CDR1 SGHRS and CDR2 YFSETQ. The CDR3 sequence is CASSLVREYGYTF. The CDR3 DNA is TGCGCCAGCAGCTTGGTCAGGGAATATGGCTACACCTTC.

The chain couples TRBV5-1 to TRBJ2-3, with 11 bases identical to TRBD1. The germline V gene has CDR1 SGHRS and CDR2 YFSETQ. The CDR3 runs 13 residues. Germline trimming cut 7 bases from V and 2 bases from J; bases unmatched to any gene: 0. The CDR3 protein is CASGQGATDTQYF. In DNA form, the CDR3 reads TGCGCCAGCGGACAGGGGGCCACAGATACGCAGTATTTT.

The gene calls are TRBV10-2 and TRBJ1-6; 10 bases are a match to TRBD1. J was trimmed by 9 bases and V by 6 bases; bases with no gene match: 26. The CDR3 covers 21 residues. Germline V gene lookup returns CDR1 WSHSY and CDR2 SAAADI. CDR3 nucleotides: TGCGCCAGCAGAAGGTTGGTGGGGGGACAGGGGACTAAACCGACCCCTTCACCCCTCCACTTT. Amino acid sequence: CASRRLVGGQGTKPTPSPLHF.

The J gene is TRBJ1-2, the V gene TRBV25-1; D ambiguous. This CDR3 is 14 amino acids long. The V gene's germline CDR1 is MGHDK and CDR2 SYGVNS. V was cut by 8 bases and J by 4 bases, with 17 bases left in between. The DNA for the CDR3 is TGTGCCAGCGGACCGAGTGAGGTGGTCTATGGCTACACCTTC. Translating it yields CASGPSEVVYGYTF.

The CDR3: CACRPGEQFF. The DNA for the CDR3 is TGTGCCTGTAGGCCGGGAGAGCAGTTCTTC. The chain uses TRBV30 and TRBJ2-1, with D perhaps TRBD2 (5 bases). The CDR3 runs 10 residues. The germline V gene has CDR1 GTSNPN and CDR2 SVGIG (reference sequence). The V gene lost 6 bases and the J gene lost 10 bases, with 10 bases spanning the gap. Full variable domain (missing parts from reference TRBV30 and TRBJ2-1): SQTIHQWPATLVQPVGSPLSLECTVEGTSNPNLYWYRQAAGRGLQLLFYSVGIGQISSEVPQNLSASRPQDRQFILSSKKLLLSDSGFYLCACRPGEQFFGPGTRLTVL.